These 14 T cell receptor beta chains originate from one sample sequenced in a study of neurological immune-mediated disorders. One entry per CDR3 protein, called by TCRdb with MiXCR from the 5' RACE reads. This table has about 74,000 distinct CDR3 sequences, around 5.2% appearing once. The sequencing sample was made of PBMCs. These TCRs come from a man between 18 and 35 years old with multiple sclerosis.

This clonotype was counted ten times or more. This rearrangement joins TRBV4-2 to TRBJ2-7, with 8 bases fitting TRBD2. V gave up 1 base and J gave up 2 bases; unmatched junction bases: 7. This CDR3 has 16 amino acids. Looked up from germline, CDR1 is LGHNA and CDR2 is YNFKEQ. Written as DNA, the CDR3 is TGTGCCAGCAGCCAAGGAAGCGGGGGTTATACCTACGAGCAGTACTTC. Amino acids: CASSQGSGGYTYEQYF.

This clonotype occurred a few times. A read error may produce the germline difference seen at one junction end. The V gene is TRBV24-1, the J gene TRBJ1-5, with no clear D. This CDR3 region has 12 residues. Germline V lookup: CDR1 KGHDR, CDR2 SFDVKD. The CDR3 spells CATSDPTPLENF. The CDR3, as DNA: TGTGCCACCAGTGATCCGACACCCCTCGAGAATTTT.

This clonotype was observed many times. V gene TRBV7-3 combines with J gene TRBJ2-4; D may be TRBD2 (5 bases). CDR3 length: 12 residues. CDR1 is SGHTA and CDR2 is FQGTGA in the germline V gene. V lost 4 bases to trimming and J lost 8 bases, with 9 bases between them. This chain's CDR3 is CASSSSGDIQYF. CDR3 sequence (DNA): TGTGCCAGCAGCTCGTCCGGGGACATTCAGTACTTC.

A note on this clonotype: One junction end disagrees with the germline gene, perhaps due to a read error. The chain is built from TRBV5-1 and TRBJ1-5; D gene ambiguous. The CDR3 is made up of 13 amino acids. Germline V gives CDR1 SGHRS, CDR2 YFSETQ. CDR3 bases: TGCGCCAGCAGCTTGGCCGGCGGGCAGCCCCAGAATTTT. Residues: CASSLAGGQPQNF.

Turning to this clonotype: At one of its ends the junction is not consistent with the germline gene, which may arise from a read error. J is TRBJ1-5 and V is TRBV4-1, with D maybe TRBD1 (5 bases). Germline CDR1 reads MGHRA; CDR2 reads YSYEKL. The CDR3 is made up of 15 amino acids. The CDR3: CASREGVLSNQPQNF. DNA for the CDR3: TGCGCCAGCAGAGAAGGGGTTCTGAGCAATCAGCCCCAGAATTTT.

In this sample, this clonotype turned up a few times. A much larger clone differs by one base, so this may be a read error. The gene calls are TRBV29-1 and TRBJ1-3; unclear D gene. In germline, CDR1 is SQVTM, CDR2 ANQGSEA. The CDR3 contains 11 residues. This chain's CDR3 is CSVDLRKTIYF. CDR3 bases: TGCAGCGTCGACTTGCGAAAAACCATATATTTT.

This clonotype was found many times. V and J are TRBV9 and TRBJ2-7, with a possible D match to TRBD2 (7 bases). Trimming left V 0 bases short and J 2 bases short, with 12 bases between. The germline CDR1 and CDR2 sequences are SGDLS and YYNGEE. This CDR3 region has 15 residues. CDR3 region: CASSVGGGRTYEQYF. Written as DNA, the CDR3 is TGTGCCAGCAGCGTAGGGGGGGGCAGAACCTACGAGCAGTACTTC. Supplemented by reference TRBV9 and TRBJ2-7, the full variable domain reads DSGVTQTPKHLITATGQRVTLRCSPRSGDLSVYWYQQSLDQGLQFLIQYYNGEERAKGNILERFSAQQFPDLHSELNLSSLELGDSALYFCASSVGGGRTYEQYFGPGTRLTVT.

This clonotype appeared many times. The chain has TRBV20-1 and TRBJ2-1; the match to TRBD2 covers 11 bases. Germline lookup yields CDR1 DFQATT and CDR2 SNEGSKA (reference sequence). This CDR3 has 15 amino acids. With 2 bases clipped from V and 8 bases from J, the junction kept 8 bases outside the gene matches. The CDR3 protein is CSARNSGRAGDEQFF. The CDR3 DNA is TGCAGTGCTAGAAATAGCGGGAGGGCCGGAGATGAGCAGTTCTTC.

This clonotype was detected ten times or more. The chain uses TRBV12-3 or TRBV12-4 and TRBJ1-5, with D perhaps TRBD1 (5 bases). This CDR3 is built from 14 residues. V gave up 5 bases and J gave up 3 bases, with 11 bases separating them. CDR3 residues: CASSTDNTNQPQHF. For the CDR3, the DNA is TGTGCCAGCAGTACGGACAATACCAATCAGCCCCAGCATTTT.

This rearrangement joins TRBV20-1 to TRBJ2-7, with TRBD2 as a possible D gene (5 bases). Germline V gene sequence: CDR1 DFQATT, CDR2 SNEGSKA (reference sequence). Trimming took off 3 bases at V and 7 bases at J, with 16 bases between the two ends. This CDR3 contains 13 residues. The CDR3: CSARWGVEKEQYF. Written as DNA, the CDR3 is TGCAGTGCTAGGTGGGGAGTTGAAAAAGAGCAGTACTTC.

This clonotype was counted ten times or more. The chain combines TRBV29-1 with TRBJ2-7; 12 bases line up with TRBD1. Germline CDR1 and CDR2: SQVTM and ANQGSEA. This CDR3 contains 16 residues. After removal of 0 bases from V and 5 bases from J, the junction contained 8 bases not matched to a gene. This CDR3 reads CSVEDLGTGGADEQYF. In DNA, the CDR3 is TGCAGCGTTGAAGATCTTGGGACAGGGGGCGCGGACGAGCAGTACTTC.

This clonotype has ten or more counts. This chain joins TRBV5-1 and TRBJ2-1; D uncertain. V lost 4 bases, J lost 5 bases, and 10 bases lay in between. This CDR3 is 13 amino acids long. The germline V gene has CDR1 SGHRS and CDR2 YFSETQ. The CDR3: CASSLQVHNEQFF. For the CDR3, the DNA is TGCGCCAGCAGCCTCCAGGTTCACAATGAGCAGTTCTTC.

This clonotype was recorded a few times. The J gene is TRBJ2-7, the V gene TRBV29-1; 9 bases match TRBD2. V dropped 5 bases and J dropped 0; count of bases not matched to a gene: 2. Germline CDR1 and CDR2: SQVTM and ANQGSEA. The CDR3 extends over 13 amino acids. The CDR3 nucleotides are TGCAGCGTTAGCGGGGGGATCTCCTACGAGCAGTACTTC. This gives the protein CSVSGGISYEQYF.

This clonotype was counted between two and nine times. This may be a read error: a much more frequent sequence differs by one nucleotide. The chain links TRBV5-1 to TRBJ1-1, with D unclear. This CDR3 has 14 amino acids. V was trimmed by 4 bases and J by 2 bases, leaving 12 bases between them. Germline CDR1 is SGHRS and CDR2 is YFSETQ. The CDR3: CASSPGSTNTEAFF. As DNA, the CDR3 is TGCGCCAGCAGCCCGGGGAGCACCAACACTGAAGCTTTCTTT.